The 24 T cell receptor beta chains in this list originate from one sample, sequenced in a study of cytomegalovirus exposure and HLA in healthy donors. The PCR was carried out with 60 Vbeta primers and 13 Jbeta primers. Clones were sequenced by immunoSEQ multiplex PCR, and TCRdb holds only the in-frame ones, with some missing. The sample lists approximately 130,000 clones, about 77% occurring once. The sequenced sample consisted of PBMCs. The source of these receptors is a man aged 50 or older in good health and CMV-seronegative.

The chain recombines TRBV28 with TRBJ1-1, with 10 bases lining up with TRBD1. The CDR3 consists of 15 residues. V gave up 6 bases and J gave up 6 bases; unmatched junction bases: 10. CDR1 is MDHEN and CDR2 is SYDVKM in the germline V gene. The CDR3 DNA reads TGTGCCAGCAGAACGACCCGAGGGACAGGGGCTGAAGCTTTCTTT. Its translation is CASRTTRGTGAEAFF.

The chain combines TRBV5-1 with TRBJ2-3, with a tentative D call TRBD1 (5 bases). V was clipped by 3 bases and J by 3 bases, with 14 bases between them. Germline values: CDR1 SGHRS, CDR2 YFSETQ. The CDR3 length is 15 residues. The CDR3 sequence: CASSSSAGFTDTQYF. In nucleotides, the CDR3 is TGCGCCAGCAGCTCGTCTGCAGGGTTTACAGATACGCAGTATTTT. Full variable domain (missing parts from reference TRBV5-1 and TRBJ2-3): KAGVTQTPRYLIKTRGQQVTLSCSPISGHRSVSWYQQTPGQGLQFLFEYFSETQRNKGNFPGRFSGRQFSNSRSEMNVSTLELGDSALYLCASSSSAGFTDTQYFGPGTRLTVL.

The V gene is TRBV5-1, the J gene TRBJ2-7; D gene uncertain. The CDR3 is 12 residues long. The V and J ends lost 4 bases and 3 bases respectively, with 8 bases between them. From germline, CDR1 is SGHRS and CDR2 YFSETQ. CDR3 DNA: TGCGCCAGCAGCAATACTGGCTACGAGCAGTACTTC. Its protein product is CASSNTGYEQYF.

This chain connects TRBV6-5 to TRBJ1-1, with a weak D call TRBD1 (5 bases). Trimming shortened V by 7 bases and J by 0 bases, and 9 bases separated the two germline ends. Germline CDR1 MNHEY, CDR2 SVGAGI. The CDR3 is 13 residues long. The CDR3, as DNA: TGTGCCAGCAATCGACAGATGAACACTGAAGCTTTCTTT. This sequence encodes CASNRQMNTEAFF.

The chain joins TRBV6-1 to TRBJ2-7; no reliable D call. Germline V CDR1 and CDR2: MNHNS, SASEGT. The CDR3 is 14 amino acids. The ends were cut back, 7 bases at V and 1 base at J, with 14 bases in the middle. Here the CDR3 reads CASNPGPTSYEQYF. As DNA, the CDR3 is TGTGCCAGCAATCCGGGTCCCACTTCCTACGAGCAGTACTTC.

This clone has more than one count but fewer than ten. The chain links TRBV29-1 to TRBJ2-5; TRBD2 agrees at 16 bases. This CDR3 is 18 amino acids long. The V gene's germline CDR1 is SQVTM and CDR2 ANQGSEA. Trimming took 0 bases from V and 4 from J; bases not matched to a gene: 8. The CDR3 loop reads CSVEDWGTSGRGRETQYF. The DNA for the CDR3 is TGCAGCGTTGAAGATTGGGGGACTAGCGGGAGGGGCCGAGAGACCCAGTACTTC.

The chain recombines TRBV6-5 with TRBJ1-5; 7 positions agree with TRBD1. Germline-derived CDR1 and CDR2 are MNHEY and SVGAGI. The CDR3 sequence is 14 residues long. J was trimmed by 7 bases and V by 5 bases; bases with no gene match: 8. The CDR3 sequence: CASSLTGDSQPQHF. As DNA, the CDR3 is TGTGCCAGCAGTCTAACAGGGGATAGCCAGCCCCAGCATTTT.

This clone was picked up one time. The J gene is TRBJ2-5, the V gene TRBV7-2, with D tentatively TRBD2 (6 bases). V lost 0 bases and J lost 5, with 10 bases in between. CDR1 SGHTA and CDR2 FQGNSA come from the germline V gene. The CDR3 has 14 amino acids. This chain's CDR3 is CASSLAVGGETQYF. CDR3 bases: TGTGCCAGCAGCTTAGCGGTTGGGGGGGAGACCCAGTACTTC.

The chain uses TRBV7-8 and TRBJ1-2, with TRBD1 identical over 9 bases. The V segment lost 1 base and the J segment 4 bases; nucleotides outside the gene matches: 4. This CDR3 has 15 residues. CDR1 and CDR2 (germline): SGHVS, FQNEAQ. The CDR3 sequence: CASSLGGQGIYGYTF. Written as DNA, the CDR3 is TGTGCCAGCAGCTTAGGGGGACAGGGAATCTATGGCTACACCTTC.

The genes are TRBV18 and TRBJ1-5, with D possibly being TRBD1 (6 bases). Germline values: CDR1 KGHSH, CDR2 LQKENI. The CDR3 is 13 amino acids. The ends were cut back, 6 bases at V and 4 bases at J, with 10 bases in the middle. CDR3 DNA: TGTGCCAGCTCGCAACAGGGAAATCAGCCCCAGCATTTT. The encoded protein is CASSQQGNQPQHF. The full variable domain, with the rest looked up from reference TRBV18 and TRBJ1-5, is NAGVMQNPRHLVRRRGQEARLRCSPMKGHSHVYWYRQLPEEGLKFMVYLQKENIIDESGMPKERFSAEFPKEGPSILRIQQVVRGDSAAYFCASSQQGNQPQHFGDGTRLSIL.

This clone was seen once. This rearrangement joins TRBV10-2 to TRBJ2-7, with a possible D match to TRBD1 (6 bases). With 3 bases removed from V and 1 base from J, the gap between germline ends came to 16 bases. The germline gives CDR1 WSHSY, CDR2 SAAADI. The CDR3 has 16 residues. The DNA for the CDR3 is TGCGCCAGCAGTGAACCAAGGACAGTCCAATCCTACGAGCAGTACTTC. Protein: CASSEPRTVQSYEQYF.

The chain joins TRBV28 to TRBJ2-7; 7 bases align to TRBD1. This CDR3 has 13 residues. In germline, CDR1 is MDHEN, CDR2 SYDVKM. J lost 2 bases, V lost 3 bases, and 1 base had no gene match. Written as DNA, the CDR3 is TGTGCCAGCAGTTTTGGACAGGCCTACGAGCAGTACTTC. Encoded protein: CASSFGQAYEQYF.

This CDR3 is CASSETRPDQPQHF. The CDR3 nucleotides read TGCGCCAGCAGTGAGACCAGGCCGGATCAGCCCCAGCATTTT. The chain joins TRBV10-2 to TRBJ1-5; unclear D gene. In germline, CDR1 is WSHSY, CDR2 SAAADI. V lost 2 bases to trimming and J lost 5 bases, with 10 bases between them. The CDR3 runs 14 residues.

Here the CDR3 DNA reads TGTGCCAGCAGCTTAGGACAGGGGGCCTACAATGAGCAGTTCTTC. Translating it yields CASSLGQGAYNEQFF. The chain links TRBV11-3 to TRBJ2-1; TRBD1 matches 9 bases. Germline loops: CDR1 SGHNT, CDR2 YENEEA. The ends lost 1 base at V and 2 bases at J; junction bases unmatched: 0. This CDR3 comprises 15 residues.

The chain carries TRBV10-2 and TRBJ2-7; no reliable D call. The CDR3 has 15 amino acids. From germline, CDR1 is WSHSY and CDR2 SAAADI. Trimming took 2 bases from V and 5 from J, leaving 16 bases between them. The CDR3 region has the DNA TGCGCCAGCAGTGAGATAGCTAGTCGGCAAAACGAGCAGTACTTC. This sequence encodes CASSEIASRQNEQYF.

This chain links TRBV9 with TRBJ2-7; D is possibly TRBD2 (6 bases). The CDR3 consists of 14 residues. The V gene's germline CDR1 is SGDLS and CDR2 YYNGEE. V was shortened by 0 bases and J by 3 bases, with 10 bases between the two germline ends. The CDR3 nucleotides are TGTGCCAGCAGCGTAGAAGAGACTAGCTACGAGCAGTACTTC. Its translation: CASSVEETSYEQYF.

The chain joins TRBV27 to TRBJ2-1; 9 bases match TRBD2. The CDR3 is 15 residues long. Germline V gene sequence: CDR1 MNHEY, CDR2 SMNVEV (reference sequence). The ends lost 5 bases at V and 6 bases at J; junction bases unmatched: 8. This chain's CDR3 is CASSTTLAGINEQFF. The CDR3, as DNA: TGTGCCAGCAGTACGACACTAGCGGGTATCAATGAGCAGTTCTTC.

The chain is built from TRBV27 and TRBJ2-6, with D possibly matching TRBD2 (5 bases). V gave up 1 base and J gave up 2 bases, with 6 bases separating them. The CDR3 has 15 amino acids. From germline, CDR1 is MNHEY and CDR2 SMNVEV (reference sequence). The DNA of the CDR3 is TGTGCCAGCAGTTTATTGCGGGCTGGGGCCAACGTCCTGACTTTC. Protein product: CASSLLRAGANVLTF.

This clone appeared a few times. The rearrangement uses TRBV2 and TRBJ2-2; 9 bases match TRBD2. Germline V gives CDR1 SNHLY, CDR2 FYNNEI. This CDR3 is built from 15 residues. Unmatched junction bases numbered 6, after V lost 9 bases and J lost 1 base. The DNA of the CDR3 is TGTGCCAGGGGAAAACTAGCGGGGAACACCGGGGAGCTGTTTTTT. Translation gives CARGKLAGNTGELFF. Based on the CDR3 plus reference TRBV2 and TRBJ2-2, the full variable domain is EPEVTQTPSHQVTQMGQEVILRCVPISNHLYFYWYRQILGQKVEFLVSFYNNEISEKSEIFDDQFSVERPDGSNFTLKIRSTKLEDSAMYFCARGKLAGNTGELFFGEGSRLTVL.

This clone occurred a few times. This sequence joins TRBV5-1 and TRBJ2-5; the match to TRBD1 covers 10 bases. This CDR3 contains 15 residues. Germline V lookup: CDR1 SGHRS, CDR2 YFSETQ. The trim removed 7 bases at V and 6 bases at J, leaving 12 bases unmatched. DNA of the CDR3: TGCGCCAGCCAAAAGAATGGGGACAGGGGACAGACCCAGTACTTC. Its protein is CASQKNGDRGQTQYF.

This clone has just one count. This chain links TRBV5-1 with TRBJ2-5, with a weak D call TRBD2 (6 bases). This CDR3 spans 14 amino acids. Trimming removed 3 bases at V and 3 bases at J, with 12 bases between. The germline CDR1 and CDR2 sequences are SGHRS and YFSETQ. The DNA of the CDR3 is TGCGCCAGCAGCTCCCCTGGGGGGAAAGAGACCCAGTACTTC. Translation: CASSSPGGKETQYF.

The chain joins TRBV12-5 to TRBJ2-5; D might be TRBD2 (5 bases). The germline V and J ends were trimmed by 6 bases and 7 bases, with 12 bases remaining between them. The germline V gene encodes CDR1 LGHNT and CDR2 FRNRAP. The CDR3 sequence is 12 residues long. The DNA for the CDR3 is TGTGCTAGTGGACGACTAAACGGGACCCAGTACTTC. Translating gives CASGRLNGTQYF.

The chain links TRBV19 to TRBJ2-5; 12 bases line up with TRBD2. The germline CDR1 and CDR2 sequences are LNHDA and SQIVND (reference sequence). The CDR3 loop spans 14 amino acids. V was clipped by 10 bases and J by 13 bases; unmatched bases: 16. This CDR3 reads CATGHTSGRFPMYF. The CDR3 DNA sequence: TGTGCCACAGGTCACACTAGCGGGAGGTTTCCAATGTACTTC.

The chain recombines TRBV5-1 with TRBJ2-3; TRBD2 aligns across 8 bases. Per the germline V gene, CDR1 is SGHRS and CDR2 is YFSETQ. This CDR3 is 17 amino acids long. V lost 5 bases to trimming and J lost 1 base; unmatched junction nucleotides: 12. CDR3 bases: TGCGCCAGCAGAAACTACGGGAGCGGGGGACGCACAGATACGCAGTATTTT. Translated: CASRNYGSGGRTDTQYF.